Below, 2 T cell receptor beta chains from the same sample are listed, as sequenced in a study of T cell responses to AZD1222 COVID-19 vaccine. TCRdb's table, derived via immunoSEQ multiplex PCR, lists solely in-frame clones and lacks some. The data contain roughly 140,000 clones, about nine tenths of them singletons. Sequencing used peripheral blood, obtained 28 days after the second AZD1222 dose. These receptors were collected from an adult who received the AZD1222 COVID-19 vaccine.

This clone was seen only once. J is TRBJ1-3 and V is TRBV7-9; the D is unclear. CDR1 and CDR2 (germline): SEHNR, FQNEAQ (reference sequence). The CDR3 covers 10 residues. Trimming pared 7 bases from V and 3 bases from J, leaving 1 base between. CDR3: CASIGNTIYF. The CDR3 bases are TGTGCCAGCATTGGAAACACCATATATTTT.

The chain joins TRBV9 to TRBJ1-3; 8 bases fit TRBD1. CDR1 is SGDLS and CDR2 is YYNGEE in the germline V gene. The ends lost 3 bases at V and 0 bases at J; junction bases unmatched: 5. This CDR3 has 16 amino acids. CDR3 nucleotide sequence: TGTGCCAGCAGCGGAGCACAGGGGGGCTCTGGAAACACCATATATTTT. As protein: CASSGAQGGSGNTIYF.